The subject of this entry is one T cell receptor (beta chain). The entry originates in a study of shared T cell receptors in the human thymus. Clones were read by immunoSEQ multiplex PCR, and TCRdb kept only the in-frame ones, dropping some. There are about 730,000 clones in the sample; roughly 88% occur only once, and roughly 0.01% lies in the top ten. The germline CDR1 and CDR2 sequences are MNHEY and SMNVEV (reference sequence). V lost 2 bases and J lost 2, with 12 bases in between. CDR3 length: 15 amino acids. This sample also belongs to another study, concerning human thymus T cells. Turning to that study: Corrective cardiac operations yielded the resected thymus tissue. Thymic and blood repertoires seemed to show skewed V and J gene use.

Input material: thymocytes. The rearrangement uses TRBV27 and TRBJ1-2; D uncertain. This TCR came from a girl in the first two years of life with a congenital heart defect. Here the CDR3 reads CASSLTSRQNYGYTF. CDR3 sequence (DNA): TGTGCCAGCAGTTTAACTTCGCGGCAGAACTATGGCTACACCTTC.